This T cell receptor (beta chain) was captured by sequencing in a study of blood T cell repertoires in COVID-19. Turning to the study itself: Some COVID-19 samples were acute and others convalescent; all came from the United States, Italy and Spain. In each case, the material was cDNA or gDNA derived from T cells, B-cell-depleted T cells, or PBMCs.

Participant reports of clinical history set cohort assignment. Germline lookup yields CDR1 SGHTA and CDR2 FQGNSA. CDR3 size: 13 residues. Trimming left V 1 base short and J 3 bases short, with 7 bases between. In the source study's methods: Reference gene primer amplification in the assay estimated nucleated cell counts. The table came from immunoSEQ multiplex PCR; TCRdb's copy has only in-frame clones and leaves some out. V and J calls and clone size are those listed in that table; D and trimming were worked out from the DNA. The sample holds under 350,000 clones, 70% to 90% seen once. The sequence derives from a woman in her forties with acute COVID-19. The chain combines TRBV7-2 with TRBJ2-7; D ambiguous. Sequencing was done on a sample of PBMCs or T cells enriched from blood (not recorded which). CDR3: CASSLGESYEQYF. The CDR3 nucleotides are TGTGCCAGCAGCTTAGGAGAGAGCTACGAGCAGTACTTC.